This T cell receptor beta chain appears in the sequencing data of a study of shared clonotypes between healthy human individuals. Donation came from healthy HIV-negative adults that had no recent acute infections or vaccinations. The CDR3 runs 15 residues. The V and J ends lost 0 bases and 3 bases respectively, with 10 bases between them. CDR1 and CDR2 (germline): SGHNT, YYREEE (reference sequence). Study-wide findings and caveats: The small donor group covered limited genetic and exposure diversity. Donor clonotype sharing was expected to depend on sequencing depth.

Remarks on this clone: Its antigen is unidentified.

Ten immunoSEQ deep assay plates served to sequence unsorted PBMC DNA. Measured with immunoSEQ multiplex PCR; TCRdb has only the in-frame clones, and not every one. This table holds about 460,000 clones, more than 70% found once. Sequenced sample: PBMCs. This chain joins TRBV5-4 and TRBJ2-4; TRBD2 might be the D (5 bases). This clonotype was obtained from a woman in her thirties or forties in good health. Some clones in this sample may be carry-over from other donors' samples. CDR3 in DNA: TGTGCCAGCAGCTTGGACTTCGGGGACAAAAACATTCAGTACTTC. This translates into CASSLDFGDKNIQYF. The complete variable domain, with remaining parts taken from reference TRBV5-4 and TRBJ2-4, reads ETGVTQSPTHLIKTRGQQVTLRCSSQSGHNTVSWYQQALGQGPQFIFQYYREEENGRGNFPPRFSGLQFPNYSSELNVNALELDDSALYLCASSLDFGDKNIQYFGAGTRLSVL.